This T cell receptor (beta chain) is from a study of vaccination and CD4 T cells after COVID-19. Study-wide background: There were two doses of either BNT162b2 or mRNA-1273 vaccine given to participants.

The Oncomine TCR Beta short-read assay was applied to DNA of cultured CD4+ T cells. TCRdb recomputed calls from the PCR reads with MiXCR, one row per CDR3 protein. In the table there are roughly 14,000 distinct CDR3 sequences, about 42% of which are singletons. A note on this clonotype: Its specificity is unknown.

Germline V gene sequence: CDR1 DFQATT, CDR2 SNEGSKA (reference sequence). The V gene end was trimmed by 6 bases and the J gene end by 7 bases; junction bases not matched to a gene: 15. The CDR3 covers 15 residues. Treatment in this sample: roughly 10-day PBMC culture with coronavirus spike peptide pools or control peptides (ViraFEST assay). Positive SARS-CoV-2 PCR tests in convalescent patients dated from March to December 2020, pre-Alpha, Beta and Delta. The receptor was isolated from a human donor with COVID-19. The chain uses TRBV20-1 and TRBJ1-2; 9 bases match TRBD1. The sample was cultured CD4+ T cells from blood. CDR3: CSARTNTGGRSGYTF. CDR3 sequence (DNA): TGCAGTGCCAGAACAAACACAGGGGGCCGGAGTGGCTACACCTTC.